Each of the 28 T cell receptor beta chains below was sequenced from the same sample in a study of T-cell memory formation after mild COVID-19. MiXCR, applied by TCRdb to the 5' RACE reads, yields one record per CDR3 protein. In the table there are approximately 210,000 distinct CDR3 sequences, roughly a tenth of which are singletons. The sequenced material came from PBMCs or a T cell subset sorted from them (not recorded which). These receptors originate from a man aged 18 to 30 who had mild COVID-19 (a few samples of this study predate the infection). Cell type and time point are not known.

In this sample, this clonotype turned up a few times. This sequence joins TRBV28 and TRBJ1-5, with TRBD1 matching over 9 bases. Trimming cost V 5 bases and J 2 bases; bases outside gene matches: 7. The CDR3 has 16 residues. Looked up from germline, CDR1 is MDHEN and CDR2 is SYDVKM. CDR3 DNA sequence: TGTGCCAGCAGTCCGTACAGGGGGCCGGGCAATCAGCCCCAGCATTTT. Its translation is CASSPYRGPGNQPQHF.

This clonotype was detected a few times. The J gene is TRBJ2-2, the V gene TRBV14; D is possibly TRBD1 (5 bases). CDR1 and CDR2 from the germline V gene are SGHDN and FVKESK. V was clipped by 4 bases and J by 7 bases, with 22 bases between them. The length of the CDR3 is 17 residues. CDR3 DNA sequence: TGTGCCAGCAGCCGAGGCGGCAGAAGGGGCTCGGACGGGGAGCTGTTTTTT. Its protein product is CASSRGGRRGSDGELFF.

Notes on this clonotype: The junction and the germline gene differ at one end; a read error may be behind it. This chain uses TRBV3-1 with TRBJ2-2; D uncertain. This CDR3 spans 15 amino acids. CDR1 is LGHDT and CDR2 is YNNKEL in the germline V gene (reference sequence). The CDR3 is CASSQDDRFTEELFF. In DNA form, the CDR3 reads TGTGCCAGCAGCCAAGATGACCGATTCACCGAGGAGCTGTTTTTT. Full variable domain (remainder filled in from reference TRBV3-1 and TRBJ2-2): DTAVSQTPKYLVTQMGNDKSIKCEQNLGHDTMYWYKQDSKKFLKIMFSYNNKELIINETVPNRFSPKSPDKAHLNLHINSLELGDSAVYFCASSQDDRFTEELFFGEGSRLTVL.

This clonotype appeared many times. The chain recombines TRBV20-1 with TRBJ2-3; D unresolved. V was trimmed by 2 bases and J by 1 base, leaving 10 bases between them. The CDR3 sequence is 14 residues long. Per the germline V gene, CDR1 is DFQATT and CDR2 is SNEGSKA (reference sequence). The CDR3 sequence is CSARSETGTDTQYF. CDR3 DNA: TGCAGTGCTAGATCAGAAACGGGCACAGATACGCAGTATTTT.

The sample holds a few counts of this clonotype. The chain carries TRBV18 and TRBJ2-1; 9 bases agree with TRBD1. V trimming: 6 bases; J trimming: 6 bases; junction bases outside the gene matches: 9. Looked up from germline, CDR1 is KGHSH and CDR2 is LQKENI. The CDR3 runs to 15 residues. This chain's CDR3 is CASSWQQGASNEQFF. The CDR3 region has the DNA TGTGCCAGCTCCTGGCAACAGGGGGCCTCCAATGAGCAGTTCTTC.

The chain combines TRBV5-1 with TRBJ1-1; TRBD1 aligns across 7 bases. This CDR3 region has 15 residues. With V trimmed by 3 bases and J by 3 bases, 8 bases remained unmatched. Germline lookup yields CDR1 SGHRS and CDR2 YFSETQ. CDR3 DNA: TGCGCCAGCAGCTGGACAGGTGCCCGGGACACTGAAGCTTTCTTT. This codes for CASSWTGARDTEAFF.

The table lists this clonotype with a few counts. The V gene is TRBV27, the J gene TRBJ2-1; D tentatively reads TRBD1 or TRBD2 (7 bases each). CDR3 length: 15 residues. Trimming pared 5 bases from V and 12 bases from J, leaving 23 bases between. CDR1 is MNHEY, CDR2 SMNVEV, per germline (reference sequence). The CDR3 nucleotides are TGTGCCAGCAGTCCCCGGCAGGGGGGGGATTTGCGGCAGTTCTTC. Translation gives CASSPRQGGDLRQFF.

This chain uses TRBV4-3 with TRBJ2-3; D gene unclear. The CDR3 totals 17 residues. V was cut by 1 base and J by 2 bases, with 16 bases left in between. Germline CDR1 and CDR2: LGHNA and YSLEER. The CDR3 DNA reads TGCGCCAGCAGCCAAGGGTTTTCCCTAGGCTACACAGATACGCAGTATTTT. This encodes CASSQGFSLGYTDTQYF.

The chain recombines TRBV9 with TRBJ2-5; 9 positions match TRBD1. Germline V gives CDR1 SGDLS, CDR2 YYNGEE. The J segment lost 5 bases and the V segment lost 3 bases, leaving 5 bases of the junction unmatched. This CDR3 is 14 amino acids long. The CDR3 DNA sequence: TGTGCCAGCAGCGAGGGACAGGGTAGGGAGACCCAGTACTTC. It codes for CASSEGQGRETQYF.

The chain links TRBV7-2 to TRBJ1-6; TRBD1 is a possible D gene (5 bases). V lost 2 bases and J 7 bases, leaving 12 bases between the germline ends. Looked up from germline, CDR1 is SGHTA and CDR2 is FQGNSA. The CDR3 is 15 residues long. Here the CDR3 DNA reads TGTGCCAGCAGCTTACGGGGCAGGAGGAATTCACCCCTCCACTTT. Protein: CASSLRGRRNSPLHF.

This clonotype came up a few times. The V gene is TRBV2, the J gene TRBJ2-5; tentative D call: TRBD1 (6 bases). V lost 3 bases and J lost 4, with 15 bases in between. Per the germline V gene, CDR1 is SNHLY and CDR2 is FYNNEI. CDR3 length: 15 amino acids. The CDR3 region has the DNA TGTGCCAGCAGTGACTCTCGATCAGGGGCAGAGACCCAGTACTTC. The encoded protein is CASSDSRSGAETQYF.

This clonotype has only a few counts. V usage is TRBV12-3 or TRBV12-4 and J usage is TRBJ2-3; 7 nucleotides line up with TRBD2. The ends lost 7 bases at V and 2 bases at J; junction bases unmatched: 6. This CDR3 has 14 residues. The CDR3, as DNA: TGTGCCAGCAAAGGGCGGGGGTTCACAGATACGCAGTATTTT. This translates into CASKGRGFTDTQYF.

The chain links TRBV12-3 or TRBV12-4 to TRBJ1-6, with D perhaps TRBD1 (5 bases). The CDR3 consists of 11 residues. Deletions cut 5 bases from V and 14 bases from J, with 10 bases between. DNA of the CDR3: TGTGCCAGCAGTCGGGGCGTCGCCCTCCACTTT. Protein product: CASSRGVALHF.

The chain joins TRBV7-3 to TRBJ1-6; D perhaps matches TRBD1 (6 bases). V was clipped by 2 bases and J by 4 bases, with 24 bases between them. CDR1 SGHTA and CDR2 FQGTGA come from the germline V gene. This CDR3 region has 20 residues. The CDR3 loop is CASSLPYRATPATYNSPLHF. In nucleotides, the CDR3 is TGTGCCAGCAGCTTACCGTACAGGGCGACCCCGGCGACATATAATTCACCCCTCCACTTT.

This clonotype showed up just a few times. The chain carries TRBV7-2 and TRBJ2-1, with D maybe TRBD2 (7 bases). The CDR3 loop spans 15 amino acids. The ends were cut back, 5 bases at V and 9 bases at J, with 20 bases in the middle. Germline V gene data show CDR1 as SGHTA and CDR2 as FQGNSA. The CDR3 protein is CASSLWGGPELEQFF. The CDR3 DNA sequence: TGTGCCAGCAGCCTTTGGGGGGGCCCTGAGCTTGAGCAGTTCTTC.

The table lists this clonotype with many counts. V and J are TRBV6-5 and TRBJ2-2, with 9 bases that match TRBD1. The CDR3 is made up of 14 amino acids. V was pared by 6 bases and J by 3 bases, with 2 bases of the junction left unmatched. Per the germline V gene, CDR1 is MNHEY and CDR2 is SVGAGI. The CDR3 sequence is CASRRTGDTGELFF. The DNA of the CDR3 is TGTGCCAGCAGGAGGACAGGGGACACCGGGGAGCTGTTTTTT.

This clonotype was counted a few times. V gene TRBV6-5 combines with J gene TRBJ2-5; D gene unclear. The V gene lost 3 bases and the J gene lost 3 bases, with 8 bases spanning the gap. This CDR3 contains 13 residues. Germline V lookup: CDR1 MNHEY, CDR2 SVGAGI. The CDR3: CASSYQGKETQYF. In nucleotides, the CDR3 is TGTGCCAGCAGTTATCAAGGGAAAGAGACCCAGTACTTC.

In its sample, this clonotype was seen a few times. V and J are TRBV6-5 and TRBJ2-7; TRBD2 matches at 7 bases. Losses at the gene ends were 0 bases for V and 7 bases for J; bases not matched to a gene: 3. CDR3 size: 13 residues. CDR1 is MNHEY, CDR2 SVGAGI, per germline. CDR3 sequence (DNA): TGTGCCAGCAGTTACTCGTACGGGGGGGAGCAGTACTTC. It yields the protein CASSYSYGGEQYF.

In its sample, this clonotype was seen a few times. The V gene is TRBV24-1, the J gene TRBJ1-2, with D unclear. Germline V gene lookup returns CDR1 KGHDR and CDR2 SFDVKD. The ends were cut back, 5 bases at V and 2 bases at J, with 14 bases in the middle. This CDR3 is 15 amino acids long. The DNA for the CDR3 is TGTGCCACCAGTGTCCCACTCCTGTCCAACTATGGCTACACCTTC. This encodes CATSVPLLSNYGYTF.

This clonotype was seen at least ten times. The chain is built from TRBV4-3 and TRBJ1-1; D may be TRBD1 (6 bases). V was shortened by 4 bases and J by 7 bases, with 16 bases between the two germline ends. CDR1 and CDR2 from the germline V gene are LGHNA and YSLEER. The length of the CDR3 is 14 residues. The CDR3 DNA sequence: TGCGCCAGCAGCCGAGTTGAACAGGGTAATGAAGCTTTCTTT. It specifies CASSRVEQGNEAFF.

This clonotype has only a few counts. The chain joins TRBV7-2 to TRBJ2-7, with a tentative D call TRBD2 (6 bases). The V gene lost 7 bases and the J gene lost 7 bases, with 17 bases spanning the gap. CDR1 is SGHTA, CDR2 FQGNSA, per germline. The CDR3 has 13 amino acids. The CDR3 bases are TGTGCCAGCACCCAGACGGGAGCGAGAGAGCAGTACTTC. Encoded protein: CASTQTGAREQYF.

CDR3 amino acids: CASSSKTGETEAFF. The DNA for the CDR3 is TGTGCCAGCAGCTCTAAGACAGGGGAAACTGAAGCTTTCTTT. The chain combines TRBV5-4 with TRBJ1-1; 8 bases map to TRBD1. CDR1 SGHNT and CDR2 YYREEE come from the germline V gene (reference sequence). Unmatched junction bases numbered 6, after V lost 3 bases and J lost 5 bases. This CDR3 is built from 14 residues. Variable domain in full (rest from reference TRBV5-4 and TRBJ1-1): ETGVTQSPTHLIKTRGQQVTLRCSSQSGHNTVSWYQQALGQGPQFIFQYYREEENGRGNFPPRFSGLQFPNYSSELNVNALELDDSALYLCASSSKTGETEAFFGQGTRLTVV.

This clonotype occurred many times. The chain recombines TRBV27 with TRBJ1-5; 7 bases match TRBD1. Germline V lookup: CDR1 MNHEY, CDR2 SMNVEV (reference sequence). The CDR3 loop spans 14 amino acids. J gave up 7 bases and V 6 bases, and 9 bases lay outside the gene matches. The CDR3: CASRKQGIQQPQHF. In nucleotides, the CDR3 is TGTGCCAGCAGAAAACAGGGGATTCAGCAGCCCCAGCATTTT.

This clonotype has more than one count but fewer than ten. This chain connects TRBV2 to TRBJ1-6; possibly TRBD1 for D (5 bases). The CDR3 contains 14 residues. The germline gives CDR1 SNHLY, CDR2 FYNNEI. Trimming shortened V by 8 bases and J by 7 bases, and 15 bases separated the two germline ends. The CDR3 here is CASLPGGWNSPLHF. The DNA for the CDR3 is TGTGCCAGCCTCCCTGGGGGTTGGAATTCACCCCTCCACTTT. Together with reference TRBV2 and TRBJ1-6, the CDR3 gives the full variable domain: EPEVTQTPSHQVTQMGQEVILRCVPISNHLYFYWYRQILGQKVEFLVSFYNNEISEKSEIFDDQFSVERPDGSNFTLKIRSTKLEDSAMYFCASLPGGWNSPLHFGNGTRLTVT.

The rearrangement uses TRBV9 and TRBJ2-3; TRBD2 matches at 8 bases. V was pared by 5 bases and J by 6 bases, with 11 bases of the junction left unmatched. Looked up from germline, CDR1 is SGDLS and CDR2 is YYNGEE. This CDR3 contains 15 residues. The CDR3 loop is CASSPIGGGTDTQYF. CDR3 DNA sequence: TGTGCCAGCAGTCCTATCGGGGGGGGGACGGATACGCAGTATTTT.

This rearrangement joins TRBV7-9 to TRBJ1-2; no definite D call. Germline V gene sequence: CDR1 SEHNR, CDR2 FQNEAQ (reference sequence). This CDR3 is 15 amino acids long. Trimming pared 6 bases from V and 4 bases from J, leaving 18 bases between. In nucleotides, the CDR3 is TGTGCCAGCAGTTGGGATCTGACTGATATCTATGGCTACACCTTC. Translated, it gives CASSWDLTDIYGYTF.

Many counts were recorded for this clonotype. The chain carries TRBV5-1 and TRBJ1-1; D is ambiguous. This CDR3 is 13 amino acids long. The V end was cut by 7 bases, the J end by 3 bases, with 13 bases between. The germline CDR1 and CDR2 sequences are SGHRS and YFSETQ. CDR3 coding DNA: TGCGCCAGCCGACTTAAACTGGACACTGAAGCTTTCTTT. Protein product: CASRLKLDTEAFF.

V and J are TRBV6-5 and TRBJ2-7; TRBD2 matches 9 bases. The CDR3 extends over 15 amino acids. Trimming took 2 bases from V and 3 from J; bases not matched to a gene: 5. Germline-derived CDR1 and CDR2 are MNHEY and SVGAGI. The CDR3 sequence: CASSYTPSGDYEQYV. The CDR3 nucleotides read TGTGCCAGCAGTTACACGCCTAGCGGGGACTACGAGCAGTACGTC.